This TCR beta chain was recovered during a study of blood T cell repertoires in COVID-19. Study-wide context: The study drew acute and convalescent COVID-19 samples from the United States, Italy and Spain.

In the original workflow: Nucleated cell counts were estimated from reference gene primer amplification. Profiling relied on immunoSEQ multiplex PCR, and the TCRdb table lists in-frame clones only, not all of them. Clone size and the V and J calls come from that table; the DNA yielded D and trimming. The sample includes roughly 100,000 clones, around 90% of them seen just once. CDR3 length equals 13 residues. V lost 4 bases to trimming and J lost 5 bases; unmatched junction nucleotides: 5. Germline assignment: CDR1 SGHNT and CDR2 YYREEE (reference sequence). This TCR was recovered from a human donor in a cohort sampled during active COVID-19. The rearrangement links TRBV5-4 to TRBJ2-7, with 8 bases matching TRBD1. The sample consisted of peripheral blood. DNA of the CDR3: TGTGCCAGCAGCCGAAGCAGGGGGCACGAGCAGTACTTC. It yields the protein CASSRSRGHEQYF. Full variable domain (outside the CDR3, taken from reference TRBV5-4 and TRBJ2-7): ETGVTQSPTHLIKTRGQQVTLRCSSQSGHNTVSWYQQALGQGPQFIFQYYREEENGRGNFPPRFSGLQFPNYSSELNVNALELDDSALYLCASSRSRGHEQYFGPGTRLTVT.